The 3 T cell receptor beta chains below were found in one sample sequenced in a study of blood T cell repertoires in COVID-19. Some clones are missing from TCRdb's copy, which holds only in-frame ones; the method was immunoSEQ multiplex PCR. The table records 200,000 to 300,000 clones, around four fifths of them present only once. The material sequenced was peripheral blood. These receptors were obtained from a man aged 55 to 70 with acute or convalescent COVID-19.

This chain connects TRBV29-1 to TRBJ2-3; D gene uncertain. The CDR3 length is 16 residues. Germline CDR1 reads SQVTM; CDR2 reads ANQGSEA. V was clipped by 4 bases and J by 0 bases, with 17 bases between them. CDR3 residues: CSVVSLNGLSTDTQYF. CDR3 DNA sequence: TGCAGCGTTGTTTCCCTTAACGGTTTAAGCACAGATACGCAGTATTTT.

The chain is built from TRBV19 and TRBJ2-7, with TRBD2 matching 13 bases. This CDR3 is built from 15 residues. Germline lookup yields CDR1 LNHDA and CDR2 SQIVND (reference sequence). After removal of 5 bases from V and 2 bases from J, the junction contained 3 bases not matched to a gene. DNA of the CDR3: TGTGCCAGTAGTCTGGGACTAGCGGGAACCTACGAGCAGTACTTC. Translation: CASSLGLAGTYEQYF.

CDR3 amino acids: CASSREHTEAFF. The CDR3 coding sequence is TGTGCCAGCAGCCGCGAACACACTGAAGCTTTCTTT. The J gene is TRBJ1-1, the V gene TRBV12-3 or TRBV12-4, with unresolved D. The CDR3 has 12 amino acids. Trimming took 6 bases from V and 3 from J, leaving 8 bases between them.